This T cell receptor beta chain is drawn from a study of blood T cell repertoires in COVID-19. Whole-study context: Samples came from the United States, Italy and Spain, spanning acute and convalescent COVID-19. PBMCs, B-cell-depleted T cells, or T cells provided the cDNA or gDNA that made up the material.

In the original analysis: Researchers report that nucleated cell counts were estimated from reference gene primer amplification. Assay used: immunoSEQ multiplex PCR; TCRdb lists only in-frame clones, some missing. The V and J calls and clone size are taken from that table; D and trimming were inferred from the DNA. The sample carries some 120,000 clones, 80% recorded once. CDR1 is DFQATT and CDR2 is SNEGSKA in the germline V gene (reference sequence). V lost 3 bases to trimming and J lost 0 bases, with 8 bases between them. The CDR3 is 14 residues long. The receptor's source is a human donor in a cohort sampled during active COVID-19. Input material: peripheral blood. The V gene is TRBV20-1, the J gene TRBJ2-2; no clear D. The CDR3 region is CSASIKTNTGELFF. DNA of the CDR3: TGCAGTGCTAGTATAAAAACGAACACCGGGGAGCTGTTTTTT.